This TCR beta chain derives from a study of T-cell reconstitution after alpha-beta-depleted transplantation in children. Study-wide results and caveats: Several hundred expanded graft clones reportedly gave rise to the alpha-beta T cells present about two months after transplant.

This sample's TCRbeta library carried unique molecular identifier barcodes. TCRdb re-called the PCR reads with MiXCR, one entry per CDR3 protein. The data show 100,000 to 120,000 distinct CDR3 sequences, roughly 6.1% seen once. This clonotype showed up many times. Its antigen is not identified. V was shortened by 3 bases and J by 8 bases, with 12 bases between the two germline ends. The CDR3 spans 13 residues. Germline loops: CDR1 SGHNT, CDR2 YYREEE (reference sequence). The TCR sequence derives from a male patient between 2 and 15 years old who had a stem cell transplant for acute lymphoblastic leukemia, so the T cells may come from the graft donor. The V and J genes are TRBV5-4 and TRBJ2-1; possible D gene TRBD2, 6 bases. Sequences were derived from PBMCs, mostly from graft donor cells, sampled 360 days after TCRalphabeta/CD19-depleted stem cell transplant. DNA for the CDR3: TGTGCCAGCAGCTCGCGGGACTCCGATGAGCAGTTCTTC. Translated, it gives CASSSRDSDEQFF.